This note documents a single TCR beta chain sequence. Its antigen is unknown. The data derive from a study of T cell responses to AZD1222 COVID-19 vaccine. Overall study findings and caveats: In all cases, repertoires were sampled only after the peak T cell response. Vaccine-associated CD4 TCRs ranged over spike, dominating at 160-218 and 743-854. Increases in Spike-specific TCR breadth and depth were seen after two AZD1222 doses.

Measured with immunoSEQ multiplex PCR; TCRdb has only the in-frame clones, and not every one. The sample shows over 110,000 clones, around 90% of them seen only once. Trimming removed 1 base from V and 5 bases from J, with 11 bases in between. Germline assignment: CDR1 SGHAT and CDR2 FQNNGV. The CDR3 is made up of 14 amino acids. This TCR was sampled from an adult in good health. The sequencing here drew on peripheral blood, taken on day 0 of AZD1222 vaccination. The V call is TRBV11-2, the J call TRBJ2-5, with a weak D call TRBD1 (5 bases). CDR3 coding DNA: TGTGCCAGCAGCTTAGGGGGCCCAGCGGAGACCCAGTACTTC. Protein: CASSLGGPAETQYF.